The 24 T cell receptor beta chains listed next were all sequenced from one sample in a study of shared clonotypes between healthy human individuals. Cells designated naive CD8 were CD45RO-negative and were positively selected for CCR7, with terminally differentiated effector memory CD45RA+ cells excluded. Only in-frame clones appear in the TCRdb table, and some are missing; sequencing was by immunoSEQ multiplex PCR. The sample contains some 800,000 clones, 80% to 95% of which appear only once. Sequencing was carried out using naive CD8+ T cells sorted from blood. The receptors shown here come from a man aged 25-45 years in good health.

This chain joins TRBV5-4 and TRBJ2-1; 7 nucleotides align to TRBD2. Germline CDR1 is SGHNT and CDR2 is YYREEE (reference sequence). With 3 bases clipped from V and 6 bases from J, the junction kept 9 bases outside the gene matches. The CDR3 spans 15 residues. CDR3 bases: TGTGCCAGCAGCTCCGGGACTAACTACCTCAATGAGCAGTTCTTC. Translated, it gives CASSSGTNYLNEQFF.

This chain links TRBV7-9 with TRBJ1-2; TRBD1 matches at 9 bases. Trimming at V came to 5 bases and at J to 2 bases, leaving 6 bases not matched to a gene. This CDR3 comprises 15 residues. The germline V gene encodes CDR1 SEHNR and CDR2 FQNEAQ (reference sequence). CDR3 sequence (DNA): TGTGCCAGCAGCCCCCGGGACAGGGAAAACTATGGCTACACCTTC. Translating gives CASSPRDRENYGYTF.

The CDR3 DNA is TGTGCCAGCGGTATGCCACAGGACAACGAAGGCTACACCTTC. Encoded protein: CASGMPQDNEGYTF. V and J are TRBV7-2 and TRBJ1-2; D perhaps matches TRBD1 (5 bases). This CDR3 is 14 amino acids long. Between the trimmed V and J ends, which lost 8 bases and 8 bases, there was a span of 21 bases. Per the germline V gene, CDR1 is SGHTA and CDR2 is FQGNSA.

The chain joins TRBV19 to TRBJ2-3, with 7 bases fitting TRBD1. The trim removed 3 bases at V and 3 bases at J, leaving 6 bases unmatched. The CDR3 runs to 15 residues. Germline-derived CDR1 and CDR2 are LNHDA and SQIVND (reference sequence). The CDR3 coding sequence is TGTGCCAGTAGTATGACAGGGTTAAATACAGATACGCAGTATTTT. The encoded protein is CASSMTGLNTDTQYF.

J is TRBJ2-1 and V is TRBV30; D is undetermined. The CDR3 has 12 residues. Germline CDR1 GTSNPN, CDR2 SVGIG (reference sequence). V was shortened by 4 bases and J by 5 bases, with 9 bases between the two germline ends. CDR3 sequence reads: CAWNGGHNEQFF. The CDR3, as DNA: TGTGCCTGGAATGGCGGTCACAATGAGCAGTTCTTC.

This chain connects TRBV27 to TRBJ2-5; TRBD1 might be the D (5 bases). From germline, CDR1 is MNHEY and CDR2 SMNVEV (reference sequence). This CDR3 is 14 amino acids long. V shed 2 bases and J shed 1 base, with 8 bases lying between them. CDR3 residues: CASSLRGFQETQYF. The DNA of the CDR3 is TGTGCCAGCAGTTTAAGGGGCTTCCAAGAGACCCAGTACTTC.

This clone was counted a single time. This chain connects TRBV6-1 to TRBJ1-4; 7 nucleotides agree with TRBD1. Germline CDR1 and CDR2: MNHNS and SASEGT. The V and J ends lost 4 bases and 4 bases, in that order; junction bases with no gene match: 3. This CDR3 comprises 14 residues. For the CDR3, the DNA is TGTGCCAGCAGTGGAAGGGGGCTTAATGAAAAACTGTTTTTT. Its protein product is CASSGRGLNEKLFF.

This clone has only one observation. The rearrangement joins TRBV11-2 to TRBJ2-3, with D maybe TRBD2 (5 bases). Germline CDR1 and CDR2: SGHAT and FQNNGV. The CDR3 runs 14 residues. Trimming removed 5 bases from V and 6 bases from J, with 15 bases in between. The CDR3, as DNA: TGTGCCAGCAGCCCAACCGGGGAGTGGGATACGCAGTATTTT. Translation gives CASSPTGEWDTQYF.

This clone was seen once. Other DNA sequences in this specimen translate into the identical CDR3. The chain couples TRBV27 to TRBJ2-7, with a weak D call TRBD1 (6 bases). The germline V and J ends were trimmed by 9 bases and 3 bases, with 9 bases remaining between them. Germline CDR1 is MNHEY and CDR2 is SMNVEV (reference sequence). This CDR3 is 11 amino acids long. CDR3 DNA: TGTGCCAGTTCGACAGGCTACGAGCAGTACTTC. It is translated as CASSTGYEQYF.

This clone has a single count. The chain recombines TRBV18 with TRBJ1-1, with unresolved D. V lost 3 bases and J lost 6, with 11 bases in between. The CDR3 totals 13 residues. The germline gives CDR1 KGHSH, CDR2 LQKENI. CDR3 residues: CASSPVSGAEAFF. The DNA of the CDR3 is TGTGCCAGCTCACCTGTGTCAGGCGCTGAAGCTTTCTTT.

This chain links TRBV14 with TRBJ2-3; 10 positions agree with TRBD2. After removal of 0 bases from V and 2 bases from J, the junction contained 8 bases not matched to a gene. CDR1 and CDR2 from the germline V gene are SGHDN and FVKESK. The CDR3 runs 18 residues. The CDR3 region is CASSQEYASGSHTDTQYF. The DNA of the CDR3 is TGTGCCAGCAGCCAAGAGTACGCTAGCGGGAGCCACACAGATACGCAGTATTTT.

The chain links TRBV2 to TRBJ1-2; D is perhaps TRBD1 (6 bases). Germline values: CDR1 SNHLY, CDR2 FYNNEI. CDR3 length: 13 amino acids. Trimming removed 3 bases at V and 4 bases at J, with 9 bases between. This chain's CDR3 is CASSEGTPYGYTF. CDR3 sequence (DNA): TGTGCCAGCAGTGAGGGGACACCCTATGGCTACACCTTC.

The CDR3, as DNA: TGTGCCACCAGCTCGAGGGAGACTAGCCGGCCTCTCGCGCAGTTCTTC. This encodes CATSSRETSRPLAQFF. The rearrangement links TRBV15 to TRBJ2-1, with TRBD2 matching over 7 bases. After removal of 5 bases from V and 12 bases from J, the junction contained 19 bases not matched to a gene. CDR1 and CDR2 (germline): LNHNV, YYDKDF (reference sequence). This CDR3 has 16 residues. Drawing the rest from reference TRBV15 and TRBJ2-1, the complete variable domain is DAMVIQNPRYQVTQFGKPVTLSCSQTLNHNVMYWYQQKSSQAPKLLFHYYDKDFNNEADTPDNFQSRRPNTSFCFLDIRSPGLGDTAMYLCATSSRETSRPLAQFFGPGTRLTVL.

This clone was counted a single time. V usage is TRBV7-2 and J usage is TRBJ2-3; D perhaps matches TRBD1 (5 bases). The length of the CDR3 is 18 residues. Trimming took off 5 bases at V and 7 bases at J, with 28 bases between the two ends. Germline CDR1 reads SGHTA; CDR2 reads FQGNSA. The CDR3 loop reads CASSDLFSLDPNRHTQYF. CDR3 DNA: TGTGCCAGCAGCGACCTATTTTCTCTGGACCCAAACAGGCATACGCAGTATTTT.

The J gene is TRBJ1-1, the V gene TRBV27; D is unresolved. Per the germline V gene, CDR1 is MNHEY and CDR2 is SMNVEV (reference sequence). CDR3 size: 15 residues. The V and J ends lost 2 bases and 1 base respectively, with 11 bases between them. DNA of the CDR3: TGTGCCAGCAGTTTAGGTTTGGGTCGGAACACTGAAGCTTTCTTT. This gives the protein CASSLGLGRNTEAFF.

The chain couples TRBV2 to TRBJ1-2, with D maybe TRBD1 (5 bases). V lost 4 bases and J 4 bases, leaving 7 bases between the germline ends. This CDR3 is built from 12 residues. Germline assignment: CDR1 SNHLY and CDR2 FYNNEI. The CDR3 spells CASSGQLYGYTF. The DNA of the CDR3 is TGTGCCAGCAGTGGACAGCTCTATGGCTACACCTTC.

The J gene is TRBJ1-3, the V gene TRBV6-6; D gene unclear. Germline V gene data show CDR1 as MNHNY and CDR2 as SVGAGI (reference sequence). The CDR3 covers 13 residues. V lost 7 bases and J 0 bases, leaving 7 bases between the germline ends. This CDR3 reads CASMVGSGNTIYF. Written as DNA, the CDR3 is TGTGCCAGCATGGTGGGCTCTGGAAACACCATATATTTT.

The chain carries TRBV2 and TRBJ2-3; the match to TRBD2 covers 8 bases. CDR3 length: 16 amino acids. The V and J ends lost 5 bases and 0 bases, in that order; junction bases with no gene match: 7. Per germline, CDR1 SNHLY and CDR2 FYNNEI. The CDR3 sequence: CASSITSGGSTDTQYF. The CDR3 DNA reads as TGTGCCAGCAGTATCACTAGCGGAGGGAGCACAGATACGCAGTATTTT.

The CDR3 region has the DNA TGTGCCAGCATGGGGACAGGGTTTGAAAAACTGTTTTTT. Translated, it gives CASMGTGFEKLFF. The J gene is TRBJ1-4, the V gene TRBV6-1; 9 bases line up with TRBD1. V lost 7 bases, J lost 7 bases, and 4 bases stayed unmatched. CDR1 is MNHNS, CDR2 SASEGT, per germline. The CDR3 is 13 residues long.

The chain joins TRBV2 to TRBJ2-1; no clear D. The germline V gene encodes CDR1 SNHLY and CDR2 FYNNEI. This CDR3 is built from 18 residues. V lost 6 bases, J lost 9 bases, and 30 bases lay in between. CDR3 DNA sequence: TGTGCCAGCAGCGAATTAACGGGTCCGAAGGAGACAAATTTTGAGCAGTTCTTC. Protein product: CASSELTGPKETNFEQFF.

V gene TRBV11-2 combines with J gene TRBJ2-2; a weak D match, TRBD2 (6 bases). V lost 2 bases, J lost 0 bases, and 10 bases lay in between. The CDR3 loop spans 16 amino acids. Germline loops: CDR1 SGHAT, CDR2 FQNNGV. The DNA for the CDR3 is TGTGCCAGCAGCTTATTCGCGGGGTCGAACACCGGGGAGCTGTTTTTT. Translated: CASSLFAGSNTGELFF.

The chain joins TRBV9 to TRBJ1-2; D gene ambiguous. From germline, CDR1 is SGDLS and CDR2 YYNGEE. With 2 bases removed from V and 4 bases from J, the gap between germline ends came to 12 bases. The CDR3 spans 14 residues. DNA for the CDR3: TGTGCCAGCAGCGTTGGCAAGGCAGGCTATGGCTACACCTTC. Its protein is CASSVGKAGYGYTF.

This chain connects TRBV14 to TRBJ2-7; D not resolved. The CDR3 totals 13 residues. Germline V gene data show CDR1 as SGHDN and CDR2 as FVKESK. Trimming removed 3 bases at V and 3 bases at J, with 9 bases between. The CDR3 DNA reads as TGTGCCAGCAGCCAGAGGCCATACTACGAGCAGTACTTC. The encoded protein is CASSQRPYYEQYF.

The chain has TRBV5-6 and TRBJ1-1, with D perhaps TRBD1 (6 bases). V shed 4 bases and J shed 7 bases, with 17 bases lying between them. CDR3 size: 14 residues. Germline V gene data show CDR1 as SGHDT and CDR2 as YYEEEE. The CDR3 nucleotides are TGTGCCAGCAGCAGTCAGACTAGGGGGAGTGAAGCTTTCTTT. It yields the protein CASSSQTRGSEAFF.